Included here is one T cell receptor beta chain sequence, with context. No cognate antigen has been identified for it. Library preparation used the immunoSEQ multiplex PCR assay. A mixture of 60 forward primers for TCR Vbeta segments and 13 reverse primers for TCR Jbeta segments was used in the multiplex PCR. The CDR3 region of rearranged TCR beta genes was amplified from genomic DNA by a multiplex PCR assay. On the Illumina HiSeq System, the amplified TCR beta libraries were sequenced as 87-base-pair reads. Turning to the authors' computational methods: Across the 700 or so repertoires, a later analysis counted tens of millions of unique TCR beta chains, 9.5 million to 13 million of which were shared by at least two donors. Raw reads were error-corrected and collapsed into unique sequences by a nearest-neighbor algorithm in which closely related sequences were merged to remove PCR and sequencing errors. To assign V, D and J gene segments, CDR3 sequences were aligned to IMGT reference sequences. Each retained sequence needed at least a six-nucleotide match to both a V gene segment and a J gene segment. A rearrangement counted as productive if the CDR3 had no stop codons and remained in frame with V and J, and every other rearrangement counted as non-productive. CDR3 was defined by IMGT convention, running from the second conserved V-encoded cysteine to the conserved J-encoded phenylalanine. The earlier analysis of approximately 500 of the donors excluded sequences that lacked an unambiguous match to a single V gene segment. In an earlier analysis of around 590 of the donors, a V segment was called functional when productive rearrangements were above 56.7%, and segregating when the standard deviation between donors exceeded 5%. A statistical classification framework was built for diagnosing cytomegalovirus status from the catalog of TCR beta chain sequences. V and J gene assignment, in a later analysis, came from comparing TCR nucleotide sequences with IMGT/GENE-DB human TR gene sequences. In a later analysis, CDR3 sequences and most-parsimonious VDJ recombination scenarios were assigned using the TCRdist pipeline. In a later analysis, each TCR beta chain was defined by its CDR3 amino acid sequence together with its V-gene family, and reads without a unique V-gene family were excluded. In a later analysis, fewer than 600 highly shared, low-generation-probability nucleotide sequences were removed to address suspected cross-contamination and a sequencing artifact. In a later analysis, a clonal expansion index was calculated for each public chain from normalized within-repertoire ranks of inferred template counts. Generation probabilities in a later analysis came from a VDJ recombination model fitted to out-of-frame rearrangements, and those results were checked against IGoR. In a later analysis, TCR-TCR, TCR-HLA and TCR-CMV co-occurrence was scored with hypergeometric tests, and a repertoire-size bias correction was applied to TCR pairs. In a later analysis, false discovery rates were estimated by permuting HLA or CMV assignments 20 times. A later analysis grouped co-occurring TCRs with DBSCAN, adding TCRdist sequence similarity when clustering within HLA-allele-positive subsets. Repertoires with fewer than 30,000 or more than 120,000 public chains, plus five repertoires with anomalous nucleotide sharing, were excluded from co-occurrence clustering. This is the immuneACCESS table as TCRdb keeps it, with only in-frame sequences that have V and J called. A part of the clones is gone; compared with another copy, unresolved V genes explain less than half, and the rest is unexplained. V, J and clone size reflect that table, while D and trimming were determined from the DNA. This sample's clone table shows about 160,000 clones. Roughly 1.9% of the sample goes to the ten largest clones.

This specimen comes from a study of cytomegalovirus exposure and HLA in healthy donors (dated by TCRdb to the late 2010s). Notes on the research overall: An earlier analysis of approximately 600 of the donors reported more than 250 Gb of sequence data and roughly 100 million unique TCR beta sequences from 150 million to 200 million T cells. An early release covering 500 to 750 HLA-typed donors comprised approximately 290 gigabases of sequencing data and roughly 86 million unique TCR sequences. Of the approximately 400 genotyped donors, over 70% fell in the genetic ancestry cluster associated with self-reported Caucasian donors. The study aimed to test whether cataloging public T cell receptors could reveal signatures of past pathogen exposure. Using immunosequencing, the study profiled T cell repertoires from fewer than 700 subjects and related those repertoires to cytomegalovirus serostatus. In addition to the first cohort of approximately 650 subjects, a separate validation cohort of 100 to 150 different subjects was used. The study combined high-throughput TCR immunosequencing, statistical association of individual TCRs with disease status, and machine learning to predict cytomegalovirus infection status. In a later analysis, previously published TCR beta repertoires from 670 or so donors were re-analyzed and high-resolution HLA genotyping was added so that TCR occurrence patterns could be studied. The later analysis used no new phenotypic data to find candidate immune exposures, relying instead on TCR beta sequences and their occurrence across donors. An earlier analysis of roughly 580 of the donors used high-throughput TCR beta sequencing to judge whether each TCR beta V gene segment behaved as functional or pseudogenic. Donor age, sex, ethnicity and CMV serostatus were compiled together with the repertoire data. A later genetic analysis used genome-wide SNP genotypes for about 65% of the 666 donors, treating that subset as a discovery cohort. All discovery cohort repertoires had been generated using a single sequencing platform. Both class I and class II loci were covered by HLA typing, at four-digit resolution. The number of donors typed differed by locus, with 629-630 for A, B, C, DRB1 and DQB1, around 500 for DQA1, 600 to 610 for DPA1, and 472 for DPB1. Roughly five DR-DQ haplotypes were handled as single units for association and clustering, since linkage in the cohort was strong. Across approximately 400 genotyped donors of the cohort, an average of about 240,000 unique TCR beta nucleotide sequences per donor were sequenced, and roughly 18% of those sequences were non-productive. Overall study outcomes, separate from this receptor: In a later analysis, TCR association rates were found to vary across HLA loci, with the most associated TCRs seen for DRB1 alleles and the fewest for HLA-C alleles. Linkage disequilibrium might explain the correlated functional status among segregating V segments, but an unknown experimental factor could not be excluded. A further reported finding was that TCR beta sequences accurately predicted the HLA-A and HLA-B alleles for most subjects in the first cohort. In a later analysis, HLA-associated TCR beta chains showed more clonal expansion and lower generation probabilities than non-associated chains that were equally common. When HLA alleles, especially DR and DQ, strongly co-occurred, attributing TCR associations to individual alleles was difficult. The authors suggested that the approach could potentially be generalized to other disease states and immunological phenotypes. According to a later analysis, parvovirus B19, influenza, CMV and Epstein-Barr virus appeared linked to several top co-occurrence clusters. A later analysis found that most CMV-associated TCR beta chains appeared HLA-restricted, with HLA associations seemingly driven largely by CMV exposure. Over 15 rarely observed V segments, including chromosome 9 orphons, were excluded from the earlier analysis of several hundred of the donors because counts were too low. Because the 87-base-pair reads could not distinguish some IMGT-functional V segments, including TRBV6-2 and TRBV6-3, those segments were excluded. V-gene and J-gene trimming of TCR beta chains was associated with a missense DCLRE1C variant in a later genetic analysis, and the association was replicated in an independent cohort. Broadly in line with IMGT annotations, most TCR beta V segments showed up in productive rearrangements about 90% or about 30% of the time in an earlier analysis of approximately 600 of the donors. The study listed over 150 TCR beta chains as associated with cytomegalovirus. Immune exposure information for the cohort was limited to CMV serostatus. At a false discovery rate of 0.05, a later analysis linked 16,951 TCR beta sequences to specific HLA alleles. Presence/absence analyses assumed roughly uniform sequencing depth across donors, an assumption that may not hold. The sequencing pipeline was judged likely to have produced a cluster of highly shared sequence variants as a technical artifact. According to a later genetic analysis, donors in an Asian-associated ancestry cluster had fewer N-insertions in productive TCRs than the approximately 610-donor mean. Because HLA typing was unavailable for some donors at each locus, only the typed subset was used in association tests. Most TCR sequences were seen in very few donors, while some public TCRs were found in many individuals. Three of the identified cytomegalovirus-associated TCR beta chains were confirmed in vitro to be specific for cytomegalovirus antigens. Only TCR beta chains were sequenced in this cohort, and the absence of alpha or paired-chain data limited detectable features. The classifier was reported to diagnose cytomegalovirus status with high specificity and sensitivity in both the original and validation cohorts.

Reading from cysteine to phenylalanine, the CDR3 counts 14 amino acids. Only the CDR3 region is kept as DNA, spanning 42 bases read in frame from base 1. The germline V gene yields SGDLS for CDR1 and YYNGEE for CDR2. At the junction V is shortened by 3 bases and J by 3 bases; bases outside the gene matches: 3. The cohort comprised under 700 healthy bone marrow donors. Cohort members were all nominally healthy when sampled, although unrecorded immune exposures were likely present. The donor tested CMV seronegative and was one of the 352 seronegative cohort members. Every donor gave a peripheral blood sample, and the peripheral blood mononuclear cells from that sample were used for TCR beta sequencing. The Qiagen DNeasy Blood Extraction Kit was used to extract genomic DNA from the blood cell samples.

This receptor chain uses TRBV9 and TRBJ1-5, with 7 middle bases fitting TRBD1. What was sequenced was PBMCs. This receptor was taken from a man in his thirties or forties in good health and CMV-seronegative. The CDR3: CASSGQGFNQPQHF. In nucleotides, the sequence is TGTGCCAGCAGCGGACAGGGATTCAATCAGCCCCAGCATTTT.